One sample yielded the 16 T cell receptor beta chains listed below, sequenced in a study of identical twins. MiXCR was run by TCRdb on the 5' RACE reads, yielding one entry per CDR3 protein. The table lists 430,000 or so distinct CDR3 sequences, roughly 24% of them singletons. Separately, the same data were catalogued under a study of T cells expressing NK-cell markers.

The sample consisted of CD4+ T cells sorted from blood. The receptors originated from a young woman in good health.

V usage is TRBV9 and J usage is TRBJ2-2; D possibly corresponds to TRBD2 (5 bases). CDR1 and CDR2 (germline): SGDLS, YYNGEE. With 4 bases removed from V and 5 bases from J, the gap between germline ends came to 12 bases. The CDR3 has 14 amino acids. This chain's CDR3 is CASSPLRVTGELFF. In DNA form, the CDR3 reads TGTGCCAGCAGCCCCCTGAGGGTAACCGGGGAGCTGTTTTTT.

There are a few counts of this clonotype. The chain joins TRBV6-5 to TRBJ2-1, with 8 bases lining up with TRBD2. The germline gives CDR1 MNHEY, CDR2 SVGAGI. V shed 6 bases and J 4 bases; nucleotides not matched to a gene: 11. This CDR3 is 16 amino acids long. The CDR3 protein is CASRYGSGGPYNEQFF. Written as DNA, the CDR3 is TGTGCCAGCAGATACGGGAGCGGGGGCCCTTACAATGAGCAGTTCTTC.

V usage is TRBV29-1 and J usage is TRBJ1-2, with D uncertain. This CDR3 comprises 12 residues. Germline V gene data show CDR1 as SQVTM and CDR2 as ANQGSEA. V was trimmed by 6 bases and J by 0 bases, leaving 8 bases between them. The CDR3 coding sequence is TGCAGCGTCCTGGGGTCTAACTATGGCTACACCTTC. Its protein product is CSVLGSNYGYTF.

The V and J genes are TRBV6-1 and TRBJ1-2; D remains ambiguous. The V gene lost 5 bases and the J gene lost 8 bases, with 15 bases spanning the gap. Germline CDR1 is MNHNS and CDR2 is SASEGT. This CDR3 contains 13 residues. CDR3 sequence (DNA): TGTGCCAGCAGTCCCCGACCAAGAGAGGGCTACACCTTC. Its protein product is CASSPRPREGYTF.

This chain connects TRBV5-1 to TRBJ1-1; possibly TRBD1 for D (6 bases). Germline CDR1 and CDR2: SGHRS and YFSETQ. V was clipped by 3 bases and J by 1 base, with 13 bases between them. This CDR3 comprises 15 residues. The CDR3 protein is CASSSQGTQNTEAFF. In nucleotides, the CDR3 is TGCGCCAGCAGCTCCCAAGGGACACAGAACACTGAAGCTTTCTTT. Looking up the rest from reference TRBV5-1 and TRBJ1-1 gives the full variable domain: KAGVTQTPRYLIKTRGQQVTLSCSPISGHRSVSWYQQTPGQGLQFLFEYFSETQRNKGNFPGRFSGRQFSNSRSEMNVSTLELGDSALYLCASSSQGTQNTEAFFGQGTRLTVV.

The sample holds a few counts of this clonotype. For the CDR3, the DNA is TGTGCCAGCAGTTTAGGGTTGCAGGGCCAGCGGGAGGCCAACATACAAGAGACCCAGTACTTC. Translating it yields CASSLGLQGQREANIQETQYF. The chain has TRBV12-3 or TRBV12-4 and TRBJ2-5; 9 positions match TRBD2. This CDR3 contains 21 residues. V lost 1 base and J lost 2; bases outside the gene matches: 20.

This chain connects TRBV5-1 to TRBJ2-1; TRBD2 might be the D (5 bases). This CDR3 contains 13 residues. The V gene's germline CDR1 is SGHRS and CDR2 YFSETQ. The V and J ends lost 2 bases and 7 bases respectively, with 10 bases between them. The CDR3 protein is CASSFLAVNEQFF. CDR3 nucleotides: TGCGCCAGCAGCTTCCTAGCAGTAAATGAGCAGTTCTTC.

The chain uses TRBV6-5 and TRBJ2-6; D is undetermined. The CDR3 loop spans 17 amino acids. Trimming left V 0 bases short and J 2 bases short, with 11 bases between. Germline loops: CDR1 MNHEY, CDR2 SVGAGI. The CDR3 loop is CASSYSQDGTGANVLTF. In DNA form, the CDR3 reads TGTGCCAGCAGTTACTCCCAGGATGGTACTGGGGCCAACGTCCTGACTTTC.

This clonotype occurred a few times. The J gene is TRBJ2-6, the V gene TRBV6-2 or TRBV6-3, with D unresolved. The germline CDR1 and CDR2 sequences are MNHEY and SVGEGT. Trimming shortened V by 2 bases and J by 0 bases, and 5 bases separated the two germline ends. CDR3 length: 15 amino acids. The CDR3 DNA reads as TGTGCCAGCAGTTACGGCAGCTCTGGGGCCAACGTCCTGACTTTC. Protein sequence: CASSYGSSGANVLTF.

This clonotype turned up a few times. J is TRBJ1-2 and V is TRBV3-1; D unresolved. Trimming cost V 7 bases and J 2 bases, with 20 bases left between them. The CDR3 runs 16 residues. The germline V gene has CDR1 LGHDT and CDR2 YNNKEL (reference sequence). As DNA, the CDR3 is TGTGCCAGCATTGGCAGGATGACTGGCGGGAACTATGGCTACACCTTC. It yields the protein CASIGRMTGGNYGYTF.

The gene calls are TRBV5-1 and TRBJ2-1, with 7 nucleotides matching TRBD1. J lost 8 bases, V lost 4 bases, and 24 bases had no gene match. CDR1 is SGHRS, CDR2 YFSETQ, per germline. The CDR3 loop spans 19 amino acids. The CDR3 nucleotides are TGCGCCAGCAGCCCGCTGGGACAGCAGACTAATACAATACAGCATGAGCAGTTCTTC. This encodes CASSPLGQQTNTIQHEQFF.

This clonotype was recorded a few times. V usage is TRBV20-1 and J usage is TRBJ2-1; D is perhaps TRBD1 or TRBD2 (6 bases each). Per germline, CDR1 DFQATT and CDR2 SNEGSKA (reference sequence). The CDR3 contains 12 residues. Trimming left V 1 base short and J 9 bases short, with 10 bases between. The CDR3 region is CSARGGASEQFF. The CDR3 DNA follows: TGCAGTGCTAGAGGGGGGGCTAGTGAGCAGTTCTTC.

The chain links TRBV12-3 or TRBV12-4 to TRBJ2-1; the match to TRBD2 covers 10 bases. With 7 bases clipped from V and 8 bases from J, the junction kept 8 bases outside the gene matches. CDR3 size: 14 residues. CDR3 nucleotides: TGTGCCAGCACCCCTAGCGGGAGAGAGGATGAGCAGTTCTTC. It codes for CASTPSGREDEQFF.

This clonotype came up a few times. The V and J genes are TRBV27 and TRBJ2-7; TRBD1 matches 7 bases. The CDR3 runs to 14 residues. The V gene end was trimmed by 6 bases and the J gene end by 3 bases; junction bases not matched to a gene: 8. Germline assignment: CDR1 MNHEY and CDR2 SMNVEV (reference sequence). In DNA, the CDR3 is TGTGCCAGCAGATCGACAGGGAGTCTCTACGAGCAGTACTTC. Translation gives CASRSTGSLYEQYF.

V usage is TRBV12-5 and J usage is TRBJ2-5; D is unresolved. CDR1 is LGHNT, CDR2 FRNRAP, per germline. V was trimmed by 1 base and J by 3 bases, leaving 3 bases between them. This CDR3 comprises 12 residues. CDR3 amino acids: CASGLGEETQYF. CDR3 nucleotides: TGTGCTAGTGGTTTGGGCGAAGAGACCCAGTACTTC.

The gene calls are TRBV5-1 and TRBJ2-1; 9 bases are shared with TRBD2. Germline V gene sequence: CDR1 SGHRS, CDR2 YFSETQ. The junction had 8 bases not matched to a gene; V was cut back by 0 bases and J by 10 bases. The CDR3 contains 15 residues. Written as DNA, the CDR3 is TGCGCCAGCAGCTTGGTTAGCGGGAGCCTCGGGGAGCAGTTCTTC. Amino acid sequence: CASSLVSGSLGEQFF.